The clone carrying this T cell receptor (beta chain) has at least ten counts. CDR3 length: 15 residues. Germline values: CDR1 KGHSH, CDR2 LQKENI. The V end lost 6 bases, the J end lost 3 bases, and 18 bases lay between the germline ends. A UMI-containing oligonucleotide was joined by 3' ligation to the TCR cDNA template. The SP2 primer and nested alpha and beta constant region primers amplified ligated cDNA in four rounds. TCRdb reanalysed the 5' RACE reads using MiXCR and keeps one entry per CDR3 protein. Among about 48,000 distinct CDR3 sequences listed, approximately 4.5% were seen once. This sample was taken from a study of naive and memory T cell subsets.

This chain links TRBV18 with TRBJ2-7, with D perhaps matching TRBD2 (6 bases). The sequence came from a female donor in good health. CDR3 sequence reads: CASSPTYPSDYEQYF. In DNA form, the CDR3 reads TGTGCCAGCTCGCCAACGTATCCTAGCGACTACGAGCAGTACTTC.